This TCR beta chain is drawn from a study of immune heterogeneity within non-small cell lung tumors. Study-wide points: Statistically, local T-cell clonality exhibited a moderate yet significant correlation with local tumor mutational burden (R around 0.35).

This CDR3 region has 13 residues. With approximately 650 ng used per sample, the template was genomic DNA from bulk tumor. Several biopsies were collected from each primary tumor during surgery. They were spaced as far apart as possible within the tumor mass. Enrolled individuals presented with untreated, newly diagnosed non-small cell lung cancer and received curative surgery. There were roughly 15 donors in total. They were all newly diagnosed non-small cell lung cancer patients undergoing surgery with curative intent. This clonotype was counted only a few times. The antigen is not known. TCR beta CDR3 was amplified by multiplex PCR, first round nine to ten cycles, 32 V and 13 J primers. One entry per CDR3 protein, called by TCRdb with MiXCR from the multiplex PCR reads. The sample records roughly 3,900 distinct CDR3 sequences, about 27% being singletons.

Sequenced material: lung tumor tissue. V gene TRBV3-2 combines with J gene TRBJ1-2; the DNA was not compared with TRBD1, the D call given in the table. TRBV3-2 counts as a pseudogene. The receptor comes from a man in his 60s with non-small cell lung cancer. CDR3 sequence (DNA): TGTGCCAGCAGCCGAGGACAGCCCTATGGCTACACCTTC. As protein: CASSRGQPYGYTF.